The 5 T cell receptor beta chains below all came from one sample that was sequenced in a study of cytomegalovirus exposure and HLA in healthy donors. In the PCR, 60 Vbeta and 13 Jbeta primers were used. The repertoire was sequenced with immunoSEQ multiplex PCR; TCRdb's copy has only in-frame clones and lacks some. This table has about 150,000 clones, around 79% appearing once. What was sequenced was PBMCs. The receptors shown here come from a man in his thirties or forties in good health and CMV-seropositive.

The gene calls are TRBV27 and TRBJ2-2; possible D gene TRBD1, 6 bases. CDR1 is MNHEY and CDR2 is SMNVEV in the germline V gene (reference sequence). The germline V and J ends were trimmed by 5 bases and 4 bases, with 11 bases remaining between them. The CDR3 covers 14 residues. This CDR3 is CASSHGQFTGELFF. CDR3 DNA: TGTGCCAGCAGTCATGGACAGTTCACCGGGGAGCTGTTTTTT.

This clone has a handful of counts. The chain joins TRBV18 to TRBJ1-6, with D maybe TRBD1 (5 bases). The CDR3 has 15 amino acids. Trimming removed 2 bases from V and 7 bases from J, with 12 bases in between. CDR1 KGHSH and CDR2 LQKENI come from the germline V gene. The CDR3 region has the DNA TGTGCCAGCTCACCAGACGCCCGACAGAATTCACCCCTCCACTTT. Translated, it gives CASSPDARQNSPLHF.

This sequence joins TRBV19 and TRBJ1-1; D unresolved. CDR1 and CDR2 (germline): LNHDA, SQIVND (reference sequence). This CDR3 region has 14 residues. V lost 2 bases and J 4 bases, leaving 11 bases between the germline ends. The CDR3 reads CASSITDSLTEAFF. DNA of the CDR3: TGTGCCAGTAGTATAACCGATAGCCTCACTGAAGCTTTCTTT.

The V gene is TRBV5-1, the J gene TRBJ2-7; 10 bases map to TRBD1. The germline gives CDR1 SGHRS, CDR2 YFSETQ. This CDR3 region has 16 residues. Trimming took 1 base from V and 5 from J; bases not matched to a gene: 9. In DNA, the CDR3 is TGCGCCAGCAGCTTGCCCGGGACAGGGGCCGCCAACGAGCAGTACTTC. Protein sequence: CASSLPGTGAANEQYF.

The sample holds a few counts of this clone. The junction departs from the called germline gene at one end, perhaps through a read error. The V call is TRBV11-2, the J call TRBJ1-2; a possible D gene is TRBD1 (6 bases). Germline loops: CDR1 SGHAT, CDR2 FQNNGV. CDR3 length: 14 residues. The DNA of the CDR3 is TGTGCCAGCAGCGTAGACGATAGGGGGTACGGCTACACCTTC. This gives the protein CASSVDDRGYGYTF.